This T cell receptor (beta chain) was identified in a study of cytomegalovirus exposure and HLA in healthy donors. Study-level background: The same platform as the roughly 670 first-cohort repertoires was used for the roughly 130 validation repertoires, a later analysis reported.

Method: immunoSEQ multiplex PCR; TCRdb's copy keeps in-frame clones and lacks some. The table includes about 56,000 clones, 89% detected once. The CDR3 sequence is 15 residues long. Germline CDR1 and CDR2: SGHRS and YFSETQ. Trimming took off 0 bases at V and 2 bases at J, with 8 bases between the two ends. This chain connects TRBV5-1 to TRBJ1-4; D not resolved. This TCR was recovered from a woman aged 18-29 years in good health and CMV-seronegative. The source material was PBMCs. CDR3 residues: CASSLAGGTNEKLFF. CDR3 DNA: TGCGCCAGCAGCTTGGCCGGAGGGACTAATGAAAAACTGTTTTTT.